This T cell receptor (beta chain) is from a study of T cell responses to AZD1222 COVID-19 vaccine. Broader study findings: Without day 14 samples, only post-peak T cell repertoires were studied. Among AZD1222 vaccinees, only six were seropositive at baseline.

The data were produced by immunoSEQ multiplex PCR, yet TCRdb's version contains in-frame clones alone and is incomplete. The data show 150,000 to 250,000 clones, with roughly 92% seen just once and approximately 1% held by the top ten. V dropped 8 bases and J dropped 5; count of bases not matched to a gene: 2. Germline V gene lookup returns CDR1 MDHEN and CDR2 SYDVKM. The CDR3 loop spans 13 amino acids. Turning to this clone: The antigen is unknown.

This receptor was obtained from an adult who received the AZD1222 COVID-19 vaccine. The V call is TRBV28, the J call TRBJ1-6; 8 bases agree with TRBD1. Material: peripheral blood, obtained 28 days after the second AZD1222 dose. CDR3 residues: CASRTGNNSPLHF. The CDR3 DNA sequence: TGTGCCAGCCGGACAGGGAATAATTCACCCCTCCACTTT. Based on the CDR3 plus reference TRBV28 and TRBJ1-6, the full variable domain is DVKVTQSSRYLVKRTGEKVFLECVQDMDHENMFWYRQDPGLGLRLIYFSYDVKMKEKGDIPEGYSVSREKKERFSLILESASTNQTSMYLCASRTGNNSPLHFGNGTRLTVT.